Listed here are 15 T cell receptor beta chains from one sample, sequenced in a study of T cell clonotyping in hematopoietic cell transplantation. Only in-frame clones appear in the TCRdb table, and some are missing; sequencing was by immunoSEQ multiplex PCR. The data show 5,000 to 6,500 clones, roughly three quarters seen once. This sample comprised peripheral blood mononuclear cells, obtained 180 days after allogeneic stem cell transplant. The receptors were gathered from a male patient aged 70 to 79 who had an allogeneic stem cell transplant from an unrelated donor, so T cells may come from the graft donor. Some clones in this sample may be carry-over from other donors' samples.

The chain employs TRBV7-2 and TRBJ2-3, with D unclear. Between the trimmed V and J ends, which lost 11 bases and 0 bases, there was a span of 12 bases. The germline V gene has CDR1 SGHTA and CDR2 FQGNSA. CDR3 length: 13 amino acids. CDR3 protein: CAGGAASTDTQYF. The CDR3 DNA follows: TGTGCCGGCGGTGCAGCGAGCACAGATACGCAGTATTTT.

This clone turned up a few times. The V gene is TRBV30, the J gene TRBJ1-4; D perhaps matches TRBD1 (5 bases). The V gene's germline CDR1 is GTSNPN and CDR2 SVGIG (reference sequence). Trimming shortened V by 3 bases and J by 8 bases, and 13 bases separated the two germline ends. This CDR3 has 13 amino acids. CDR3 sequence reads: CAWRRTSGEKLFF. For the CDR3, the DNA is TGTGCCTGGAGAAGGACATCGGGCGAAAAACTGTTTTTT. The full variable domain, completed using reference TRBV30 and TRBJ1-4, is SQTIHQWPATLVQPVGSPLSLECTVEGTSNPNLYWYRQAAGRGLQLLFYSVGIGQISSEVPQNLSASRPQDRQFILSSKKLLLSDSGFYLCAWRRTSGEKLFFGSGTQLSVL.

The CDR3 nucleotides are TGTGGCTGCGGGACAGTCTACGAGCAGTACTTC. The encoded protein is CGCGTVYEQYF. The rearrangement uses TRBV6-6 and TRBJ2-7, with D possibly TRBD1 on 7 matching bases. The CDR3 length is 11 residues. Germline V gives CDR1 MNHNY, CDR2 SVGAGI (reference sequence).

V gene TRBV27 combines with J gene TRBJ2-6; D unresolved. Trimming took off 6 bases at V and 0 bases at J, with 9 bases between the two ends. The CDR3 is 15 amino acids. The germline gives CDR1 MNHEY, CDR2 SMNVEV (reference sequence). The CDR3 DNA sequence: TGTGCCAGCAGGGCACCCAACTCTGGGGCCAACGTCCTGACTTTC. Its protein product is CASRAPNSGANVLTF.

The rearrangement uses TRBV2 and TRBJ2-5, with D possibly being TRBD2 (5 bases). V lost 0 bases and J 2 bases, leaving 10 bases between the germline ends. CDR3 size: 15 residues. Germline V lookup: CDR1 SNHLY, CDR2 FYNNEI. The CDR3: CASSEAPGIQETQYF. CDR3 bases: TGTGCCAGCAGTGAAGCGCCGGGGATTCAAGAGACCCAGTACTTC.

The chain combines TRBV30 with TRBJ1-1; no definite D call. Germline V gives CDR1 GTSNPN, CDR2 SVGIG (reference sequence). V was clipped by 4 bases and J by 0 bases, with 15 bases between them. This CDR3 is 15 amino acids long. The DNA of the CDR3 is TGTGCCTGGAACCTATTATACGGGATGAACACTGAAGCTTTCTTT. Residues: CAWNLLYGMNTEAFF.

The gene calls are TRBV6-5 and TRBJ2-7; 7 nucleotides align to TRBD1. Per the germline V gene, CDR1 is MNHEY and CDR2 is SVGAGI. V was clipped by 6 bases and J by 2 bases; unmatched bases: 7. This CDR3 has 14 residues. The CDR3: CASSLDRSTYEQYF. The DNA of the CDR3 is TGTGCCAGCAGCTTGGACAGGAGTACCTACGAGCAGTACTTC.

This chain joins TRBV30 and TRBJ2-1, with D possibly TRBD1 on 5 matching bases. The CDR3 covers 13 residues. Per germline, CDR1 GTSNPN and CDR2 SVGIG (reference sequence). V lost 3 bases to trimming and J lost 13 bases, with 19 bases between them. The CDR3 spells CAWSPIRQPIQFF. CDR3 nucleotides: TGTGCCTGGAGCCCCATTAGACAGCCGATTCAGTTCTTC.

The DNA of the CDR3 is TGTGCCAGCAGCTCGACCATGAACACTGAAGCTTTCTTT. Residues: CASSSTMNTEAFF. This chain joins TRBV5-6 and TRBJ1-1; D unresolved. Trimming pared 3 bases from V and 0 bases from J, leaving 6 bases between. The CDR3 sequence is 13 residues long. Germline lookup yields CDR1 SGHDT and CDR2 YYEEEE.

A single count supports this clone. V and J are TRBV11-2 and TRBJ2-2, with D possibly TRBD1 on 5 matching bases. V lost 5 bases to trimming and J lost 0 bases, with 16 bases between them. This CDR3 is 17 amino acids long. Germline lookup yields CDR1 SGHAT and CDR2 FQNNGV. The CDR3: CASSQIGVRTNTGELFF. CDR3 in DNA: TGTGCCAGCAGCCAAATAGGGGTCCGTACGAACACCGGGGAGCTGTTTTTT.

The V call is TRBV5-1, the J call TRBJ2-2, with 8 bases that match TRBD2. The germline gives CDR1 SGHRS, CDR2 YFSETQ. The CDR3 has 15 amino acids. With V trimmed by 2 bases and J by 7 bases, 7 bases remained unmatched. The CDR3 DNA reads as TGCGCCAGCAGCTTTAACGGGAGGGCCGGCGGGGAGCTGTTTTTT. Its translation: CASSFNGRAGGELFF.

The V gene is TRBV4-1, the J gene TRBJ2-7; the match to TRBD1 covers 9 bases. The V gene's germline CDR1 is MGHRA and CDR2 YSYEKL. The CDR3 extends over 16 amino acids. Trimming at V came to 4 bases and at J to 2 bases, leaving 9 bases not matched to a gene. The CDR3 sequence: CASSRGPGQGTYEQYF. The CDR3 nucleotides read TGCGCCAGCAGCCGAGGCCCGGGACAGGGCACCTACGAGCAGTACTTC.

This chain links TRBV4-3 with TRBJ1-5; D is uncertain. Trimming pared 0 bases from V and 5 bases from J, leaving 17 bases between. This CDR3 spans 17 amino acids. The germline gives CDR1 LGHNA, CDR2 YSLEER. The CDR3 here is CASSQDGDPRSHQPQHF. In nucleotides, the CDR3 is TGCGCCAGCAGCCAAGATGGAGACCCACGGTCCCATCAGCCCCAGCATTTT.

J is TRBJ1-1 and V is TRBV5-1, with D maybe TRBD1 (6 bases). This CDR3 is 13 amino acids long. The germline V gene has CDR1 SGHRS and CDR2 YFSETQ. Trimming removed 4 bases from V and 3 bases from J, with 10 bases in between. In DNA form, the CDR3 reads TGCGCCAGCAGCCAAGGACAGTACACTGAAGCTTTCTTT. This encodes CASSQGQYTEAFF. Full variable domain (outside the CDR3, taken from reference TRBV5-1 and TRBJ1-1): KAGVTQTPRYLIKTRGQQVTLSCSPISGHRSVSWYQQTPGQGLQFLFEYFSETQRNKGNFPGRFSGRQFSNSRSEMNVSTLELGDSALYLCASSQGQYTEAFFGQGTRLTVV.

This chain uses TRBV11-2 with TRBJ1-1; D not certain. The V end was cut by 1 base, the J end by 11 bases, with 8 bases between. The CDR3 loop spans 11 amino acids. Germline assignment: CDR1 SGHAT and CDR2 FQNNGV. Written as DNA, the CDR3 is TGTGCCAGCAGCTTAGTGGGAGCTGCTTTCTTT. Its translation: CASSLVGAAFF.